This T cell receptor (beta chain) is from a study of CD8 T cells in ankylosing spondylitis. 5'-RACE, quantitative and with molecular barcodes, yielded the TCR beta libraries. TCRdb redid the calling of the 5' RACE reads with MiXCR, one entry per CDR3 protein. Seen here are some 120,000 distinct CDR3 sequences, roughly 13% observed once, and the top ten hold roughly 3%. Points on this clonotype: The antigen remains undetermined.

Broader study findings: The study looked at matched synovial fluid samples from ankylosing spondylitis patients. Disease-linked clones were reported to be significantly enriched there. Disease-linked clones displayed a CD8+ phenotype and appeared relatively rarely in peripheral blood.

The specimen was blood, either unsorted or a sorted T cell fraction (not recorded which). The sequence was collected from a female donor with ankylosing spondylitis or in good health (not recorded which).

The CDR3 is CASSYWTASTDTQYF. In DNA, the CDR3 is TGTGCCAGCAGCTATTGGACAGCAAGCACAGATACGCAGTATTTT. V and J are TRBV7-9 and TRBJ2-3, with D perhaps matching TRBD1 (6 bases). The CDR3 covers 15 residues. Germline-derived CDR1 and CDR2 are SEHNR and FQNEAQ (reference sequence). V dropped 4 bases and J dropped 0 bases, with 11 bases sitting between them.